The clone carrying this T cell receptor (beta chain) was seen repeatedly, ten times or more. Its matching antigen is unknown. These data originate in a study of CD8 T cells in ankylosing spondylitis. Study-level results: About 8 highly homologous variants made up a TCR beta motif, and this motif appeared characteristic of ankylosing spondylitis blood.

TCRdb re-derived calls from the 5' RACE reads in MiXCR, one entry per CDR3 protein. The sample comprises about 800,000 distinct CDR3 sequences, 12% of which are singletons, and 0.51% rests with the top ten. There are 14 residues in the CDR3. Trimming shortened V by 4 bases and J by 4 bases, and 14 bases separated the two germline ends. Germline V gene lookup returns CDR1 DFQATT and CDR2 SNEGSKA (reference sequence). The V and J genes are TRBV20-1 and TRBJ2-1; D perhaps matches TRBD2 (5 bases). The receptor's source is a male donor with ankylosing spondylitis. Sequenced input: blood, either unsorted or a sorted T cell fraction (not recorded which). The chain's CDR3 is CSAKGDFLYNEQFF. As DNA, the CDR3 is TGCAGTGCTAAGGGAGATTTCCTTTACAATGAGCAGTTCTTC.